This passage covers 7 T cell receptor beta chains from one sample sequenced in a study of shared clonotypes between healthy human individuals. Profiling relied on immunoSEQ multiplex PCR, and the TCRdb table lists in-frame clones only, not all of them. The sample includes some 2,500,000 clones, 80% to 95% of them seen just once. Input material: naive CD4+ T cells from PBMCs. Regarding subset: CD45RA+ positively selected. Every receptor here comes from a man between 18 and 29 years old in good health. Some clones in this sample may be carry-over from other donors' samples.

J is TRBJ2-1 and V is TRBV21-1; the table's D call, TRBD2, was not checked against the DNA. TRBV21-1 is described as a pseudogene. The CDR3 spans 14 residues. The CDR3 DNA follows: TGTGCCAGCAGCAACCTGCCCCAAAGCGGGCTGCAGTTCTTC. It yields the protein CASSNLPQSGLQFF.

V is TRBV13 and J is TRBJ2-5; D possibly uses TRBD1 or TRBD2 (5 bases each). Germline loops: CDR1 PRHDT, CDR2 FYEKMQ (reference sequence). V was trimmed by 4 bases and J by 5 bases, leaving 11 bases between them. This CDR3 contains 13 residues. In DNA, the CDR3 is TGTGCCAGCAGCTCGAGATGGGGGGAGACCCAGTACTTC. It specifies CASSSRWGETQYF. The complete variable domain, with remaining parts taken from reference TRBV13 and TRBJ2-5, reads AAGVIQSPRHLIKEKRETATLKCYPIPRHDTVYWYQQGPGQDPQFLISFYEKMQSDKGSIPDRFSAQQFSDYHSELNMSSLELGDSALYFCASSSRWGETQYFGPGTRLLVL.

This clone was counted once. The chain uses TRBV7-3 and TRBJ1-2, with D unresolved. Germline-derived CDR1 and CDR2 are SGHTA and FQGTGA. V shed 0 bases and J shed 7 bases, with 12 bases lying between them. The CDR3 sequence is 14 residues long. The CDR3, as DNA: TGTGCCAGCAGCTTAACGGCCGGGCTAGGTGGCTACACCTTC. Protein sequence: CASSLTAGLGGYTF.

The chain uses TRBV5-6 and TRBJ2-5; a weak D match, TRBD2 (6 bases). V was trimmed by 4 bases and J by 4 bases, leaving 23 bases between them. CDR1 and CDR2 from the germline V gene are SGHDT and YYEEEE. The CDR3 consists of 17 residues. The DNA for the CDR3 is TGTGCCAGCAGCCTGGAGGGTACGGGGCGGACGAGAGAGACCCAGTACTTC. Encoded protein: CASSLEGTGRTRETQYF. The full variable domain, completed using reference TRBV5-6 and TRBJ2-5, is DAGVTQSPTHLIKTRGQQVTLRCSPKSGHDTVSWYQQALGQGPQFIFQYYEEEERQRGNFPDRFSGHQFPNYSSELNVNALLLGDSALYLCASSLEGTGRTRETQYFGPGTRLLVL.

This chain joins TRBV4-3 and TRBJ1-2; D is uncertain. V dropped 0 bases and J dropped 8 bases, with 10 bases sitting between them. The germline V gene has CDR1 LGHNA and CDR2 YSLEER. This CDR3 comprises 13 residues. CDR3 in amino acids: CASSQEMRSGYTF. CDR3 in DNA: TGCGCCAGCAGCCAAGAAATGAGATCAGGCTACACCTTC.

The CDR3 sequence: CAIRDRGPGNTIYF. The DNA of the CDR3 is TGTGCCATCAGAGACAGGGGGCCTGGAAACACCATATATTTT. The chain links TRBV10-3 to TRBJ1-3; 10 nucleotides agree with TRBD1. Germline assignment: CDR1 ENHRY and CDR2 SYGVKD. This CDR3 contains 14 residues. Germline trimming cut 6 bases from V and 2 bases from J; bases unmatched to any gene: 1.

The chain joins TRBV7-6 to TRBJ1-2; 8 bases align to TRBD1. There are 15 residues in the CDR3. From germline, CDR1 is SGHVS and CDR2 FNYEAQ. J gave up 8 bases and V 6 bases, and 14 bases lay outside the gene matches. The CDR3 coding sequence is TGTGCCAGCAGTTTGACCGCCCAGGGGGCGCGGGGCTACACCTTC. Protein sequence: CASSLTAQGARGYTF.